The clone carrying this T cell receptor (beta chain) came up a few times. Its antigen is currently unknown. The sample originates from a study of T cell repertoires in cytomegalovirus infection. Study background: Public signatures in TCR beta pointed to CMV infection and matching HLA type.

The V end lost 2 bases, the J end lost 4 bases, and 6 bases lay between the germline ends. CDR1 is MRHNA and CDR2 is SNTAGT in the germline V gene. The CDR3 consists of 13 residues. MiXCR was run by TCRdb on the reads, yielding one entry per CDR3 protein. The sample lists under 600,000 distinct CDR3 sequences; about 17% were seen once. Study-wide findings and caveats: Dominant in the ex vivo response were TCR beta clonotypes restricted by HLA-C and specific for CMV. Summed frequency of public TCR beta families distinguished CMV carriers with the relevant HLA.

Material for sequencing was CD8+ T cells from PBMCs. This clonotype was sampled from a human donor in good health (CMV status not recorded). Some clones in this sample may be carry-over from other donors' samples. The chain couples TRBV6-4 to TRBJ1-5; D not resolved. CDR3 sequence (DNA): TGTGCCAGCAGTGACGGCATTAATCAGCCCCAGCATTTT. Amino acids: CASSDGINQPQHF.